These T cell receptor beta chains were read from a single sample in a study of vaccination and CD4 T cells after COVID-19. One entry per CDR3 protein results from TCRdb running MiXCR on the PCR reads. Counted here are about 14,000 distinct CDR3 sequences, 40% to 65% occurring once; the ten biggest clones make up roughly a tenth. What these receptors recognize is not known. Source material: CD4+ T cells from blood, cultured in vitro. The source is a human donor who had recovered from COVID-19. CDR3s include the opening cysteine and the closing phenylalanine or tryptophan. D genes are given only for firm matches. A clone size is listed for some rows: how often the clone was seen (once, few, many), or a class if it is expanded.

V gene	clone size	D gene	J gene	CDR3 protein	CDR3 DNA
TRBV7-3	few	TRBD2	TRBJ2-1	CASSLTAGAGEGNEQFF	TGTGCCAGCAGCTTAACTGCTGGAGCGGGAGAAGGGAATGAGCAGTTCTTC
TRBV20-1	few	-	TRBJ2-3	CSARTPTDTQYF	TGCAGTGCTAGAACTCCCACAGATACGCAGTATTTT
TRBV2	-	TRBD1	TRBJ1-1	CANTGQVNTEAFF	TGTGCCAACACGGGACAGGTGAACACTGAAGCTTTCTTT
TRBV30	-	-	TRBJ1-5	CAWRASGYSNQPQHF	TGTGCCTGGAGGGCGTCGGGATATAGCAATCAGCCCCAGCATTTT
TRBV5-4	-	-	TRBJ2-5	CASKTEETQYF	TGTGCCAGCAAAACGGAGGAGACCCAGTACTTC
TRBV7-9	-	TRBD2	TRBJ2-3	CASSPQAGGLAGVGTDTQYF	TGTGCCAGCAGCCCTCAGGCCGGCGGGCTAGCGGGAGTCGGCACAGATACGCAGTATTTT
TRBV6-1	-	TRBD1	TRBJ1-5	CASSEQGAQPQHF	TGTGCCAGCAGTGAACAGGGGGCTCAGCCCCAGCATTTT
TRBV6-2/TRBV6-3	-	-	TRBJ2-3	CASSYSSTGRSQDTQYF	TGTGCCAGCAGTTACTCGAGTACGGGAAGGAGTCAAGATACGCAGTATTTT
TRBV27	few	-	TRBJ1-1	CASSLRGLNTEAFF	TGTGCCAGCAGTTTACGAGGGCTGAACACTGAAGCTTTCTTT
TRBV30	few	TRBD1	TRBJ2-3	CAWGQASTDTQYF	TGTGCCTGGGGACAGGCTAGCACAGATACGCAGTATTTT
TRBV3-1	-	TRBD1	TRBJ2-5	CASSQEGARGTETQYF	TGTGCCAGCAGCCAAGAAGGGGCCAGGGGGACGGAGACCCAGTACTTC
TRBV4-3	-	TRBD2	TRBJ2-5	CASSPSGREETQYF	TGCGCCAGCAGCCCTAGCGGGAGAGAAGAGACCCAGTACTTC
TRBV6-2/TRBV6-3	-	-	TRBJ2-2	CASSYSPSIGELFF	TGTGCCAGCAGTTACAGCCCATCAATCGGGGAGCTGTTTTTT
TRBV4-1	-	TRBD1	TRBJ1-6	CASSSTGTGLNSPLHF	TGCGCCAGCAGCTCGACCGGGACAGGGCTGAATTCACCCCTCCACTTT
TRBV20-1	few	-	TRBJ2-3	CSARDAGTPTDTQYF	TGCAGTGCTAGAGACGCCGGGACACCCACAGATACGCAGTATTTT